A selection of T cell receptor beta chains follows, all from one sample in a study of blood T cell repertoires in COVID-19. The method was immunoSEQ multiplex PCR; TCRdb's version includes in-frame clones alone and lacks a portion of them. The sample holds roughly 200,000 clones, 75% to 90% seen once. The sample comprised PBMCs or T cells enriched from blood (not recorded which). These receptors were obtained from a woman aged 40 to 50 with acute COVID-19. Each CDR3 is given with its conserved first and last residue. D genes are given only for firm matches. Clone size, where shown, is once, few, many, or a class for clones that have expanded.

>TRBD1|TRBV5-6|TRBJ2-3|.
CASRQVGQGAYTDTQYF
TGTGCCAGCAGACAAGTAGGACAGGGGGCCTACACAGATACGCAGTATTTT
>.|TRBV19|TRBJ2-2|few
CASSIGGTANTGELFF
TGTGCCAGTAGTATAGGGGGCACCGCGAACACCGGGGAGCTGTTTTTT
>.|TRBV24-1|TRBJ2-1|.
CATSIGARGNEQFF
TGTGCCACCAGTATTGGGGCTCGAGGTAATGAGCAGTTCTTC
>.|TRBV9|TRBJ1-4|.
CASSVLSGSGEKLFF
TGTGCCAGCAGCGTCCTATCGGGGAGTGGAGAAAAACTGTTTTTT
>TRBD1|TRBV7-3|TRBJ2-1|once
CASSFHRGQISHEQFF
TGTGCCAGCAGCTTCCACAGGGGGCAGATTTCCCATGAGCAGTTCTTC
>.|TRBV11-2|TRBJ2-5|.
CASSLRGVSLRGETQYF
TGTGCCAGCAGCCTTCGTGGGGTTTCCCTGAGGGGGGAGACCCAGTACTTC
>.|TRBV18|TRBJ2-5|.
CASSPVGSRGETQYF
TGTGCCAGCTCACCAGTCGGGAGTCGTGGGGAGACCCAGTACTTC
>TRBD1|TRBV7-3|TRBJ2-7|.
CASSPDGTGEEQYF
TGTGCCAGCAGCCCAGATGGGACAGGGGAAGAGCAGTACTTC
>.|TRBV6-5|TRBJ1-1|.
CASSYPIPGGTEAFF
TGTGCCAGCAGTTACCCGATACCGGGGGGGACTGAAGCTTTCTTT
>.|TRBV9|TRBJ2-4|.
CASSDGVAKNIQYF
TGTGCCAGCAGCGACGGGGTAGCCAAAAACATTCAGTACTTC
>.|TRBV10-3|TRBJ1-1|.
CAISELANTEAFF
TGTGCCATCAGTGAATTGGCTAACACTGAAGCTTTCTTT
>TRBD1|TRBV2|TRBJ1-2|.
CASSGGTGHYGYTF
TGTGCCAGCAGTGGGGGGACAGGGCACTATGGCTACACCTTC
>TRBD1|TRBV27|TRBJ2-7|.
CASRKDRGLYEQYF
TGTGCCAGCAGGAAGGACAGGGGCCTCTACGAGCAGTACTTC
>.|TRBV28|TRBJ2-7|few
CASTTVAGSEQYF
TGTGCCAGCACGACAGTGGCCGGGAGCGAGCAGTACTTC
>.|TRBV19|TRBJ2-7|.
CASSISGGTSYEQYF
TGTGCCAGTAGTATCAGCGGAGGAACCTCCTACGAGCAGTACTTC
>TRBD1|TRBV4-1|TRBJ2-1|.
CASSQIWTGSNEQFF
TGCGCCAGCAGCCAAATCTGGACAGGAAGCAATGAGCAGTTCTTC
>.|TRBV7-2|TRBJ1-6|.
CASSPSGRSYNSPLHF
TGTGCCAGCAGCCCATCAGGAAGGTCCTATAATTCACCCCTCCACTTT
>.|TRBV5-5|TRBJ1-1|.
CASSLAPDPGSTEAFF
TGTGCCAGCAGCTTGGCCCCAGACCCGGGGAGCACTGAAGCTTTCTTT
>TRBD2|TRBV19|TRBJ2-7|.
CASSINQAGAYEQYF
TGTGCCAGTAGTATTAACCAGGCGGGGGCCTACGAGCAGTACTTC
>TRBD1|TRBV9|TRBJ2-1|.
CASSGTGFYNEQFF
TGTGCCAGCAGCGGGACAGGGTTCTACAATGAGCAGTTCTTC
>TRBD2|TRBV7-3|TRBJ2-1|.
CASSPAPGGPSNEQFF
TGTGCCAGCAGCCCGGCTCCGGGAGGGCCCTCCAATGAGCAGTTCTTC
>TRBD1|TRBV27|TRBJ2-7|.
CASSLGQGFGATYEQYF
TGTGCCAGCAGTTTAGGACAGGGGTTCGGGGCCACCTACGAGCAGTACTTC
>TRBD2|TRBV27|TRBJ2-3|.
CASSPRTDPGGFNTDTQYF
TGTGCCAGCAGTCCTAGGACCGACCCGGGGGGGTTTAACACAGATACGCAGTATTTT
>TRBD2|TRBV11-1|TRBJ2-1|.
CASSSPGLSYNEQFF
TGTGCCAGCAGCTCACCGGGACTATCCTACAATGAGCAGTTCTTC
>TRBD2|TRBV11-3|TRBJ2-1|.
CASSFSFAGGSYNEQFF
TGTGCCAGCAGCTTCTCGTTTGCGGGAGGGTCCTACAATGAGCAGTTCTTC
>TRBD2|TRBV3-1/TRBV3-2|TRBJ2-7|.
CASSRATSGYEQYF
TGTGCCAGCAGCCGAGCCACTAGCGGCTACGAGCAGTACTTC
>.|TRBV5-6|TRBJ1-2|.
CASSLVDSNYGYTF
TGTGCCAGCAGCTTGGTAGACTCTAACTATGGCTACACCTTC
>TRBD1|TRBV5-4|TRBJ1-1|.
CASSPGTGAGTEAFF
TGTGCCAGCAGCCCTGGGACAGGGGCCGGCACTGAAGCTTTCTTT
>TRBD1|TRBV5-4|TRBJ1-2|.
CASSSGQGANYGYTF
TGTGCCAGCAGCTCCGGACAGGGCGCTAACTATGGCTACACCTTC
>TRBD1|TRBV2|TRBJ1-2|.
CASSSGQAFYGYTF
TGTGCCAGCAGTTCGGGACAGGCCTTCTATGGCTACACCTTC
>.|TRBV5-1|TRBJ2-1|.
CASSLAGAVNEQFF
TGCGCCAGCAGCTTGGCGGGAGCGGTCAATGAGCAGTTCTTC
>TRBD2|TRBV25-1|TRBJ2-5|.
CASSERRGGPGETQYF
TGTGCCAGCAGTGAACGCCGGGGGGGTCCTGGGGAGACCCAGTACTTC
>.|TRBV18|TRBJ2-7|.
CASSPSAQNYEQYF
TGTGCCAGCTCACCGTCGGCACAGAACTACGAGCAGTACTTC
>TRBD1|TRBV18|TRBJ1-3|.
CASSMDRAQGGNTIYF
TGTGCCAGCTCTATGGACAGGGCACAAGGCGGAAACACCATATATTTT
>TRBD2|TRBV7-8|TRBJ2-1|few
CASSLEAGGQYNEQFF
TGTGCCAGCAGCTTAGAAGCGGGGGGCCAATACAATGAGCAGTTCTTC
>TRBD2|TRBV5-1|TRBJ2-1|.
CASSREGLAGDNEQFF
TGCGCCAGCAGCCGGGAGGGACTAGCGGGGGACAATGAGCAGTTCTTC
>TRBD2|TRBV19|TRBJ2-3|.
CASSSTGTSGTTDTQYF
TGTGCCAGTAGTAGTACCGGGACTAGCGGAACCACAGATACGCAGTATTTT
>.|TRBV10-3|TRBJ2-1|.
CAIRRVSNNEQFF
TGTGCCATCAGGCGGGTTTCCAACAATGAGCAGTTCTTC
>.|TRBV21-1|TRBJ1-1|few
CPQRWKWAFF
TGTCCCCAGAGGTGGAAGTGGGCTTTCTTT
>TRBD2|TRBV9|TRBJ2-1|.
CASSVVVSGRAGEQFF
TGTGCCAGCAGCGTAGTGGTTAGCGGGAGAGCAGGTGAGCAGTTCTTC
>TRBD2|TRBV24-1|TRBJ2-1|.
CATSKGTSGNNEQFF
TGTGCCACATCGAAGGGAACTAGCGGGAACAATGAGCAGTTCTTC
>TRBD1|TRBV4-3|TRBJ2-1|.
CASSQGTGFDEQFF
TGCGCCAGCAGCCAAGGGACAGGGTTCGATGAGCAGTTCTTC
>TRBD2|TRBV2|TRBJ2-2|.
CATLTLAGGPTGELFF
TGTGCCACCCTTACTTTAGCGGGAGGGCCCACCGGGGAGCTGTTTTTT
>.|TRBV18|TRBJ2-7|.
CASTSGVTGEQYF
TGTGCCAGCACCTCGGGTGTAACGGGGGAGCAGTACTTC